The 10 T cell receptor beta chains reported below all come from one sample, sequenced in a study of OX40 agonist ivuxolimab in advanced cancers. Libraries were prepared by immunoSEQ multiplex PCR; TCRdb keeps only in-frame clonotypes and omits some of them. This sample yields 65,000 to 75,000 clones, of which roughly 80% are seen a single time; more than 6.5% belongs to the top ten. The material was CD4+ or CD8+ T cells sorted from blood, obtained in a trial of the OX40 agonist ivuxolimab. The receptors here all came from an adult with an advanced solid tumor such as melanoma, head and neck, liver or kidney cancer.

J is TRBJ2-7 and V is TRBV20-1; a weak D match, TRBD2 (5 bases). Deletions cut 5 bases from V and 9 bases from J, with 11 bases between. This CDR3 is 10 amino acids long. Germline-derived CDR1 and CDR2 are DFQATT and SNEGSKA (reference sequence). CDR3 DNA sequence: TGCAGTGCTCCCAGAGGAGGGCAGTACTTC. Residues: CSAPRGGQYF.

V is TRBV7-9 and J is TRBJ2-7, with 7 bases matching TRBD2. Unmatched junction bases numbered 5, after V lost 10 bases and J lost 5 bases. This CDR3 contains 11 residues. CDR1 and CDR2 from the germline V gene are SEHNR and FQNEAQ (reference sequence). In nucleotides, the CDR3 is TGTGCCAAACCTGGGGGGGACGAGCAGTACTTC. Translated, it gives CAKPGGDEQYF.

This chain joins TRBV29-1 and TRBJ2-3; 7 bases are a match to TRBD2. Germline V gives CDR1 SQVTM, CDR2 ANQGSEA. The V segment lost 4 bases and the J segment 1 base; nucleotides outside the gene matches: 5. This CDR3 is built from 14 residues. CDR3 sequence: CSVVFTSGTDTQYF. The DNA for the CDR3 is TGCAGCGTTGTATTTACTAGCGGCACAGATACGCAGTATTTT.

The gene calls are TRBV4-1 and TRBJ1-1; TRBD1 agrees at 10 bases. The CDR3 runs to 14 residues. In germline, CDR1 is MGHRA, CDR2 YSYEKL. V lost 3 bases to trimming and J lost 4 bases; unmatched junction nucleotides: 2. CDR3 bases: TGCGCCAGCAGCCAGGACAGGGGGGGCACTGAAGCTTTCTTT. This codes for CASSQDRGGTEAFF.

V gene TRBV6-1 combines with J gene TRBJ2-2; D possibly corresponds to TRBD1 (6 bases). This CDR3 has 13 amino acids. Germline V lookup: CDR1 MNHNS, CDR2 SASEGT. Trimming removed 6 bases from V and 5 bases from J, with 10 bases in between. The CDR3 sequence is CASRIDRTGELFF. In DNA, the CDR3 is TGTGCCAGCAGGATAGACAGGACCGGGGAGCTGTTTTTT.

The chain uses TRBV4-3 and TRBJ2-2; perhaps D is TRBD1 or TRBD2 (5 bases each). The CDR3 length is 14 residues. Deletions cut 3 bases from V and 3 bases from J, with 8 bases between. Germline V gene data show CDR1 as LGHNA and CDR2 as YSLEER. CDR3 nucleotide sequence: TGCGCCAGCAGCCAGGGGGTTCACACCGGGGAGCTGTTTTTT. This sequence encodes CASSQGVHTGELFF.

V usage is TRBV21-1 and J usage is TRBJ2-7. TRBV21-1 is an annotated pseudogene. The CDR3 has 15 amino acids. CDR3 amino acids: CASSVGVGRSYEQYF. The DNA for the CDR3 is TGTGCCAGCAGCGTCGGGGTGGGACGGTCCTACGAGCAGTACTTC.

This clone was recorded a few times. The rearrangement links TRBV4-1 to TRBJ2-5; 12 bases align to TRBD2. Germline V lookup: CDR1 MGHRA, CDR2 YSYEKL. This CDR3 has 16 residues. V dropped 1 base and J dropped 4; count of bases not matched to a gene: 4. The CDR3 is CASSQGSSGGAETQYF. Here the CDR3 DNA reads TGCGCCAGCAGCCAAGGATCTAGCGGGGGGGCAGAGACCCAGTACTTC.

In this sample, this clone turned up a few times. CDR3 amino acids: CASNGRANEKLFF. Here the CDR3 DNA reads TGTGCCAGCAATGGCAGGGCTAATGAAAAACTGTTTTTT. The V gene is TRBV28, the J gene TRBJ1-4, with D possibly being TRBD1 (5 bases). Trimming stripped 7 bases from V and 3 bases from J, with 9 bases between. Germline CDR1 MDHEN, CDR2 SYDVKM. The CDR3 is 13 residues long.

The chain has TRBV7-2 and TRBJ2-5, with D possibly being TRBD2 (6 bases). The CDR3 is 12 residues long. From germline, CDR1 is SGHTA and CDR2 FQGNSA. V lost 3 bases to trimming and J lost 4 bases, with 6 bases between them. The CDR3 coding sequence is TGTGCCAGCAGCTTTAGCGGAGAGACCCAGTACTTC. Translation gives CASSFSGETQYF.